This T cell receptor (beta chain) emerged from a study of T cells after yellow fever vaccination (dated by TCRdb to between 2017 and 2020). Background for the entire study: Libraries from fractions with low cell numbers were prepared with the SMART-Seq v4 Ultra Low Input RNA kit. Bulk TCR alpha and beta repertoires were sequenced longitudinally to track T-cell clones before and after primary and booster YFV17D yellow fever vaccination. The cohort comprised two healthy male donors, one aged 18 to 30 and one aged 30 to 40 years. Blood samples were taken at several timepoints before and after primary and secondary immunization, and bulk PBMC replicates and cell subsets were isolated. What the research found in general, with its limitations: Most clones expanded after primary vaccination (around 96% of CD4 and about 85% of CD8) were re-detected after the booster, suggesting that broad memory maintenance occurred. Compared with the primary T-cell response, the secondary T-cell response was weaker but faster, peaking on day 5 rather than day 15. Only a couple of donors were included in the study, so the extent to which the findings can be generalized is limited. A small fraction of clonotypes showed up in both the CD4 and CD8 compartments, probably as a result of convergent recombination. Computational filtering was required because FACS-sorted repertoires could contain abundant contaminating clonotypes from the bulk population.

This clonotype was detected ten times or more. The record has no base qualities; no much larger clone is one base away. TCR cDNA was synthesized by 5'RACE template switching, through which a universal primer site and unique molecular identifiers were introduced. Priming of cDNA synthesis was performed from both the TCR alpha and TCR beta constant segments. Library amplification involved two PCR steps, and the second step added sample barcodes and sequencing adapters. Sequencing of the libraries was done on either Illumina HiSeq 2500 (2x100 bp) or NovaSeq (2x150 bp). The study's processing was this. MIGEC handled demultiplexing of reads and collapsing into UMI consensus sequences, while MiXCR performed V(D)J alignment. Clonotypes responding to the vaccine were identified with edgeR on replicate PBMC samples, with the criteria of FDR below 0.01 and a log2 fold change above 5 up to day 15. Each bulk clonotype was labeled CD4 or CD8 based on which sequenced repertoire, CD4 or CD8, contained the clonotype at higher abundance. Clonotypes enriched at least 10-fold in dextramer-positive versus dextramer-negative fractions were classed as NS4B-specific, and CD4-biased clonotypes were left out. In-frame beta chains were kept once TCRdb had trimmed the public reads at Q25 with fastp and called clones with MiXCR. Merged by CDR3 protein, the rows form single entries marked with the most common genes and DNA. The V and J calls and clone size are TCRdb's, not the authors'. Recorded for this sample are roughly 48,000 distinct CDR3 sequences; 6.5% to 8% of them occurred a single time. More than 20% of the sample belongs to the ten largest clones.

Including the terminal cysteine and phenylalanine, the CDR3 comprises 15 residues. Here the CDR3 DNA is all that survives: 45 bases in frame from base 1. The germline V gene encodes CDR1 MRHNA and CDR2 SNTAGT. Trimming takes 3 bases off V and 8 bases off J; junction bases not matched to a gene: 4. The sample's treatment or condition label is to be understood as: live attenuated yellow fever vaccine strain. PBMCs were isolated from peripheral blood using a standard Ficoll-Paque protocol. With anti-CD3 and anti-CD8 staining plus a dextramer loaded with the yellow fever NS4B epitope peptide, the researchers sorted epitope-specific CD8 T cells. RNA was extracted with TriZol from bulk PBMCs, CD4 and CD8 fractions, and dextramer-positive and dextramer-negative fractions.

The clonotype originates from a man between 18 and 35 years old who received the YFV17D yellow fever vaccine. The receptor chain draws on TRBV6-4 and TRBJ2-1, with TRBD2 matching 13 junction bases. The specimen comprised CD8+ T cells not binding an NS4B(214-222) dextramer, sorted from PBMCs, sampled approximately 47 days after the first yellow fever vaccination. The cell subset or site label on this specimen signifies: NS4B epitope dextramer-negative CD8 T cells. The CDR3 loop reads CASSETSGGAHEQFF. The bases read TGTGCCAGCAGTGAAACTAGCGGGGGGGCACATGAGCAGTTCTTC.